This T cell receptor beta chain was documented in a study of blood T cell repertoires in COVID-19. Across the whole study: The cDNA or gDNA used as material had been derived from T cells, B-cell-depleted T cells, or PBMCs.

Trimming took 4 bases from V and 0 from J, leaving 4 bases between them. Germline CDR1 and CDR2: LGHDT and YNNKEL (reference sequence). The CDR3 loop spans 13 amino acids. As originally analysed: Reference gene primer amplification in the assay estimated nucleated cell counts. Only in-frame clones appear in the TCRdb table, and some are missing; sequencing was by immunoSEQ multiplex PCR. That table gives V, J and clone size, and the DNA gave D and trimming. The sample has 250,000 to 300,000 clones, approximately 85% seen once. The chain uses TRBV3-1 (or the pseudogene TRBV3-2) and TRBJ1-3, with D unresolved. The source is a woman aged 25-40 years with acute or convalescent COVID-19. Sequences were obtained from peripheral blood. DNA of the CDR3: TGTGCCAGCAGCCCCGGCTCTGGAAACACCATATATTTT. Translated, it gives CASSPGSGNTIYF.